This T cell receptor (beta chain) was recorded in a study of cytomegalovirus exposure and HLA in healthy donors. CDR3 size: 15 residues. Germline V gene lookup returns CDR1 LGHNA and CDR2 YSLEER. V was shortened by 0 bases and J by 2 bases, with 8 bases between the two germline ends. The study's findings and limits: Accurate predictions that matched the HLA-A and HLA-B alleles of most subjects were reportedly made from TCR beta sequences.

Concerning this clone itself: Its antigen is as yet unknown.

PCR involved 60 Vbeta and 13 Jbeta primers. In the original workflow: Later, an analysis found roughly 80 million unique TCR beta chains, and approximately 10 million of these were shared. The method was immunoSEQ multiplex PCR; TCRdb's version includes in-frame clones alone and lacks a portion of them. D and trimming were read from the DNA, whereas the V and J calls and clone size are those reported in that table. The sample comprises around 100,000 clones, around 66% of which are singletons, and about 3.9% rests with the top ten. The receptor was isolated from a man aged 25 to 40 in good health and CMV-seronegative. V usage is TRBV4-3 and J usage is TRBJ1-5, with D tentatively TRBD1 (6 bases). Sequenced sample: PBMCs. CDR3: CASSQDNRGNQPQHF. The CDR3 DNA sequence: TGCGCCAGCAGCCAAGATAACAGGGGCAATCAGCCCCAGCATTTT.